This T cell receptor (beta chain) emerged from a study of cytomegalovirus exposure and HLA in healthy donors. PCR primers comprised 60 Vbeta and 13 Jbeta primers. The repertoire was sequenced with immunoSEQ multiplex PCR; TCRdb's copy has only in-frame clones and lacks some. Of 85,000 to 100,000 clones listed, more than 70% are singletons. This CDR3 comprises 15 residues. Germline CDR1 SEHNR, CDR2 FQNEAQ (reference sequence). V dropped 1 base and J dropped 2 bases, with 10 bases sitting between them. To note about this clone: As yet, its antigen is unknown.

Study outcomes and limitations: One variant, a missense change in DCLRE1C, was linked in a later analysis to TCR beta V- and J-gene trimming. Within a later analysis, the majority of CMV-associated TCR beta chains appeared HLA-restricted.

Donors showed nominal health when sampled, although they likely had unrecorded immune exposures. Sequenced material: PBMCs. The V call is TRBV7-9, the J call TRBJ2-3; D gene unclear. This receptor was taken from a woman aged 40 to 55 in good health and CMV-seronegative. The CDR3 spells CASSLGSSDTDTQYF. CDR3 DNA: TGTGCCAGCAGCTTAGGGAGCTCAGACACAGATACGCAGTATTTT.